This TCR beta chain was sequenced for a study of OX40 agonist ivuxolimab in advanced cancers. Sequencing was performed with immunoSEQ multiplex PCR; in TCRdb, only in-frame clones are kept and a portion is missing. This table has over 55,000 clones, around 80% appearing once. This CDR3 has 16 amino acids. CDR1 and CDR2 from the germline V gene are MDHEN and SYDVKM. V was clipped by 3 bases and J by 8 bases; unmatched bases: 8. This TCR was sampled from an adult with an advanced solid tumor such as melanoma, head and neck, liver or kidney cancer. The chain recombines TRBV28 with TRBJ2-4; 12 positions match TRBD1. Sequences were derived from CD4+ or CD8+ T cells sorted from blood, sampled in a trial of the OX40 agonist ivuxolimab. The CDR3 reads CASSFLGQGAGDIQYF. The CDR3 coding sequence is TGTGCCAGCAGTTTTCTGGGACAGGGGGCGGGGGACATTCAGTACTTC.